These T cell receptor beta chains were read from a single sample in a study of T-cell memory formation after mild COVID-19. TCRdb re-called the 5' RACE reads with MiXCR, one entry per CDR3 protein. In the table there are fewer than 700,000 distinct CDR3 sequences, about a fifth of which are singletons. Sequenced input: PBMCs or a T cell subset sorted from them (not recorded which). These TCRs come from an adult woman who had mild COVID-19 (a few samples of this study predate the infection). Cell type and time point are not known. CDR3s include the opening cysteine and the closing phenylalanine or tryptophan. The order of the fields is CDR3 protein, CDR3 DNA, clone size, D gene, J gene, V gene. A D gene is named only where the DNA matches it firmly. Clone sizes are given selectively: once, few, many, or a class where the clone is expanded.

CDR3: CASSLDFGFQETQYF; DNA: TGTGCCAGCAGTTTGGACTTCGGTTTCCAAGAGACCCAGTACTTC; size: few; D: NA; J: TRBJ2-5; V: TRBV12-3/TRBV12-4
CDR3: CASSEKRLAVDEQFF; DNA: TGTGCCAGCAGTGAGAAAAGGCTAGCCGTCGATGAGCAGTTCTTC; size: NA; D: NA; J: TRBJ2-1; V: TRBV2
CDR3: CSVERGTSGSGGELFF; DNA: TGCAGCGTTGAACGGGGGACTAGCGGGAGCGGAGGGGAGCTGTTTTTT; size: few; D: TRBD2; J: TRBJ2-2; V: TRBV29-1
CDR3: CASSAGGQGPNEQFF; DNA: TGTGCCAGCAGCGCCGGGGGACAGGGACCCAATGAGCAGTTCTTC; size: NA; D: TRBD1; J: TRBJ2-1; V: TRBV9
CDR3: CASGLATGVIDYEQYF; DNA: TGTGCTAGTGGTTTGGCCACAGGGGTAATCGACTACGAGCAGTACTTC; size: NA; D: TRBD1; J: TRBJ2-7; V: TRBV12-5
CDR3: CASSQKSSGSPGEQYF; DNA: TGCGCCAGCAGCCAAAAGAGTAGCGGGAGCCCAGGGGAGCAGTACTTC; size: few; D: TRBD2; J: TRBJ2-7; V: TRBV4-3
CDR3: CASSAGLDQPQHF; DNA: TGTGCCAGCAGTGCAGGGTTGGATCAGCCCCAGCATTTT; size: NA; D: NA; J: TRBJ1-5; V: TRBV2
CDR3: CATSDRDRPTGELFF; DNA: TGTGCCACCAGTGATAGAGACAGGCCCACCGGGGAGCTGTTTTTT; size: few; D: NA; J: TRBJ2-2; V: TRBV24-1
CDR3: CASSWQGSYEQYF; DNA: TGTGCCAGCAGCTGGCAAGGGTCCTACGAGCAGTACTTC; size: few; D: NA; J: TRBJ2-7; V: TRBV7-9
CDR3: CSAIPRGGRGATQYF; DNA: TGCAGTGCTATACCCCGCGGTGGGAGGGGCGCGACCCAGTACTTC; size: NA; D: TRBD2; J: TRBJ2-5; V: TRBV20-1
CDR3: CACLGTGGFAGELFF; DNA: TGTGCCTGCCTTGGGACAGGGGGATTCGCCGGGGAGCTGTTTTTT; size: few; D: TRBD1; J: TRBJ2-2; V: TRBV30
CDR3: CSARDGGSNQPQHF; DNA: TGCAGTGCTAGGGACGGGGGTAGCAATCAGCCCCAGCATTTT; size: NA; D: NA; J: TRBJ1-5; V: TRBV20-1
CDR3: CAWGHTAYEQFF; DNA: TGTGCCTGGGGACACACCGCGTATGAGCAGTTCTTC; size: few; D: NA; J: TRBJ2-1; V: TRBV30
CDR3: CSANRVREDTQYF; DNA: TGCAGTGCTAATCGGGTGAGGGAAGATACGCAGTATTTT; size: NA; D: NA; J: TRBJ2-3; V: TRBV20-1
CDR3: CASSSRAQGRDTQYF; DNA: TGTGCCAGCAGTAGTCGAGCACAGGGAAGAGATACGCAGTATTTT; size: few; D: NA; J: TRBJ2-3; V: TRBV27
CDR3: CASSPGSGPGDEQFF; DNA: TGTGCCAGCAGCCCGGGTAGCGGGCCTGGGGATGAGCAGTTCTTC; size: few; D: TRBD2; J: TRBJ2-1; V: TRBV12-3/TRBV12-4
CDR3: CASRGGARYSPLHF; DNA: TGTGCCAGCAGGGGGGGGGCGCGTTATTCACCCCTCCACTTT; size: few; D: NA; J: TRBJ1-6; V: TRBV12-3/TRBV12-4
CDR3: CASSEGRGGSYEQYF; DNA: TGTGCCAGCAGTGAAGGCCGGGGGGGGTCCTACGAGCAGTACTTC; size: NA; D: TRBD2; J: TRBJ2-7; V: TRBV2
CDR3: CASSSSPLPMAGYNEQFF; DNA: TGTGCCAGCAGCTCCTCCCCTCTCCCCATGGCCGGGTACAATGAGCAGTTCTTC; size: NA; D: NA; J: TRBJ2-1; V: TRBV7-2
CDR3: CASSQGGTASGANVLTF; DNA: TGCGCCAGCAGCCAGGGGGGGACAGCCTCTGGGGCCAACGTCCTGACTTTC; size: NA; D: NA; J: TRBJ2-6; V: TRBV4-3
CDR3: CASSLDGNGNQPQHF; DNA: TGTGCCAGCAGCTTAGACGGGAATGGTAATCAGCCCCAGCATTTT; size: NA; D: NA; J: TRBJ1-5; V: TRBV7-8
CDR3: CASSPHDNEQFF; DNA: TGTGCCAGCAGCCCACACGACAATGAGCAGTTCTTC; size: few; D: NA; J: TRBJ2-1; V: TRBV7-6
CDR3: CASSQISTPNYGYTF; DNA: TGTGCCAGCAGCCAAATTTCGACTCCTAACTATGGCTACACCTTC; size: NA; D: NA; J: TRBJ1-2; V: TRBV3-1
CDR3: CATSDSGTGGNIQYF; DNA: TGTGCCACCAGTGACTCCGGGACAGGGGGTAACATTCAGTACTTC; size: few; D: TRBD1; J: TRBJ2-4; V: TRBV24-1
CDR3: CSAQMGTGGPYAGELFF; DNA: TGCAGCGCCCAAATGGGAACAGGGGGCCCTTACGCCGGGGAGCTGTTTTTT; size: many; D: TRBD1; J: TRBJ2-2; V: TRBV29-1
CDR3: CASSPGTRENQPQHF; DNA: TGTGCCAGCAGCCCAGGGACCCGCGAAAATCAGCCCCAGCATTTT; size: NA; D: NA; J: TRBJ1-5; V: TRBV7-8
CDR3: CASSVDQGSYNEQFF; DNA: TGTGCCAGCAGCGTAGATCAAGGCAGCTACAATGAGCAGTTCTTC; size: NA; D: NA; J: TRBJ2-1; V: TRBV9
CDR3: CASSQDRRTGSDTQYF; DNA: TGTGCCAGCAGCCAAGATCGGAGGACAGGGAGTGATACGCAGTATTTT; size: NA; D: TRBD1; J: TRBJ2-3; V: TRBV3-1
CDR3: CASSLVAGGPAAFF; DNA: TGTGCCAGCAGCTTAGTTGCGGGGGGCCCGGCAGCTTTCTTT; size: few; D: NA; J: TRBJ1-1; V: TRBV7-9
CDR3: CASSYRLGSTGELFF; DNA: TGTGCCAGCAGTTACCGGCTAGGAAGCACCGGGGAGCTGTTTTTT; size: NA; D: NA; J: TRBJ2-2; V: TRBV6-5
CDR3: CARPTGEHSPLHF; DNA: TGTGCCAGACCGACAGGGGAGCACTCACCCCTCCACTTT; size: NA; D: TRBD1; J: TRBJ1-6; V: TRBV7-2
CDR3: CASSFQGAVTYEQYF; DNA: TGTGCCAGCAGTTTTCAGGGGGCGGTAACCTACGAGCAGTACTTC; size: few; D: TRBD1; J: TRBJ2-7; V: TRBV12-3/TRBV12-4
CDR3: CASSTREGSNQPQHF; DNA: TGTGCCAGCAGCACCAGGGAGGGAAGCAATCAGCCCCAGCATTTT; size: NA; D: NA; J: TRBJ1-5; V: TRBV21-1
CDR3: CSVDQSYGYTF; DNA: TGCAGCGTTGATCAGAGCTATGGCTACACCTTC; size: few; D: NA; J: TRBJ1-2; V: TRBV29-1
CDR3: CASSLAEGWEQYF; DNA: TGTGCCAGCAGCTTAGCCGAAGGGTGGGAGCAGTACTTC; size: few; D: NA; J: TRBJ2-7; V: TRBV7-2
CDR3: CASSYFGRRNEKLFF; DNA: TGTGCCAGCAGCTATTTTGGGCGACGTAATGAAAAACTGTTTTTT; size: few; D: NA; J: TRBJ1-4; V: TRBV3-1
CDR3: CSARSFSYNEQFF; DNA: TGCAGCGCCCGGAGCTTCTCCTACAATGAGCAGTTCTTC; size: NA; D: NA; J: TRBJ2-1; V: TRBV29-1
CDR3: CSAEDRHSNQPQHF; DNA: TGCAGTGCTGAAGACAGACATAGCAATCAGCCCCAGCATTTT; size: NA; D: NA; J: TRBJ1-5; V: TRBV20-1
CDR3: CASSTNQGRTDTQYF; DNA: TGTGCCAGTAGTACTAATCAGGGGAGGACAGATACGCAGTATTTT; size: few; D: NA; J: TRBJ2-3; V: TRBV19
CDR3: CASSPGTGRNEQFF; DNA: TGTGCCAGCTCACCAGGGACAGGGCGGAATGAGCAGTTCTTC; size: few; D: TRBD1; J: TRBJ2-1; V: TRBV18
CDR3: CASSVDNLSYEQYF; DNA: TGTGCCAGCAGCGTTGACAACCTATCCTACGAGCAGTACTTC; size: NA; D: NA; J: TRBJ2-7; V: TRBV5-5
CDR3: CASSHPTSGYTDTQYF; DNA: TGCGCCAGCAGCCACCCGACTAGCGGGTACACAGATACGCAGTATTTT; size: NA; D: TRBD2; J: TRBJ2-3; V: TRBV4-1
CDR3: CASSDHGAYEQYF; DNA: TGTGCCAGTAGTGACCACGGGGCCTACGAGCAGTACTTC; size: NA; D: NA; J: TRBJ2-7; V: TRBV19
CDR3: CASRRQGADETQYF; DNA: TGCGCCAGCAGGAGACAGGGGGCAGATGAGACCCAGTACTTC; size: NA; D: TRBD1; J: TRBJ2-5; V: TRBV4-1
CDR3: CASSLTLGRQGFSYEQYF; DNA: TGTGCCAGCAGTTTAACTTTAGGACGACAGGGGTTTTCCTACGAGCAGTACTTC; size: NA; D: TRBD1; J: TRBJ2-7; V: TRBV27
CDR3: CATSEFDRDGYTF; DNA: TGTGCCACCAGTGAGTTCGACAGGGATGGCTACACCTTC; size: NA; D: TRBD1; J: TRBJ1-2; V: TRBV24-1
CDR3: CAWSEGTGFYGYTF; DNA: TGTGCCTGGAGCGAAGGAACAGGGTTCTACGGCTACACCTTC; size: NA; D: NA; J: TRBJ1-2; V: TRBV30
CDR3: CSASVLRAKNIQYF; DNA: TGCAGTGCTTCTGTATTACGGGCCAAAAACATTCAGTACTTC; size: many; D: NA; J: TRBJ2-4; V: TRBV20-1
CDR3: CASSFRIQETQYF; DNA: TGTGCCAGCAGCTTCAGGATCCAAGAGACCCAGTACTTC; size: NA; D: NA; J: TRBJ2-5; V: TRBV11-3
CDR3: CASSLDGGDNQPQHF; DNA: TGCGCCAGCAGCTTGGATGGGGGGGACAATCAGCCCCAGCATTTT; size: few; D: NA; J: TRBJ1-5; V: TRBV5-1
CDR3: CASSQERELGQQFF; DNA: TGCGCCAGCAGCCAAGAGAGGGAACTAGGACAGCAGTTCTTC; size: few; D: NA; J: TRBJ2-1; V: TRBV4-3
CDR3: CASSYGTGEETQYF; DNA: TGCGCCAGCAGCTACGGGACGGGAGAAGAGACCCAGTACTTC; size: NA; D: NA; J: TRBJ2-5; V: TRBV5-1
CDR3: CASSLGRDLRETQYF; DNA: TGTGCCAGCAGCTTAGGCCGGGACCTGCGGGAGACCCAGTACTTC; size: NA; D: NA; J: TRBJ2-5; V: TRBV11-2
CDR3: CATSDADSYNEQFF; DNA: TGTGCCACCAGTGATGCGGACAGTTACAATGAGCAGTTCTTC; size: NA; D: NA; J: TRBJ2-1; V: TRBV24-1
CDR3: CASRLSGANVLTF; DNA: TGTGCCAGCCGACTCTCTGGGGCCAACGTCCTGACTTTC; size: few; D: NA; J: TRBJ2-6; V: TRBV6-5
CDR3: CASSPTRVSYEQYF; DNA: TGTGCCAGCAGTCCAACAAGAGTGTCCTACGAGCAGTACTTC; size: many; D: NA; J: TRBJ2-7; V: TRBV27